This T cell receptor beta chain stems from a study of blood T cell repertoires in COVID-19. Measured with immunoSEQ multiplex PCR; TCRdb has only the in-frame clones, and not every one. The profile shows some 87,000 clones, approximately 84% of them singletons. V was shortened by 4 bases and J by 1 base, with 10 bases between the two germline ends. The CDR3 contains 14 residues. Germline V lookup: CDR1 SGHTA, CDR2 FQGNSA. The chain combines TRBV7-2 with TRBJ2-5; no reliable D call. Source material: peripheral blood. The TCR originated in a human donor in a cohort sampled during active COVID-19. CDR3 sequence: CASSSLDSQETQYF. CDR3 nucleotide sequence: TGTGCCAGCAGCTCGCTCGACTCCCAAGAGACCCAGTACTTC. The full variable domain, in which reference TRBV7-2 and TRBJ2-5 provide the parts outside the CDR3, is GAGVSQSPSNKVTEKGKDVELRCDPISGHTALYWYRQSLGQGLEFLIYFQGNSAPDKSGLPSDRFSAERTGGSVSTLTIQRTQQEDSAVYLCASSSLDSQETQYFGPGTRLLVL.